This is a list of T cell receptor beta chains from one sample in a study of monozygotic twins with inflammatory bowel disease. TCRdb re-called the 5' RACE reads and gives one entry per CDR3 protein, without DNA. Here the sample table reports 400,000 to 500,000 distinct CDR3 sequences. The sequencing input was blood. These receptor sequences come from a human donor with ulcerative colitis or Crohn's disease, or a healthy co-twin of an affected twin (not recorded which). Each CDR3 is given with its conserved first and last residue.

J: TRBJ2-1
V: TRBV10-3
CDR3: CAISPTSPNEQFF

J: TRBJ1-6
V: TRBV27
CDR3: CASSSGGPRISPLHF

J: TRBJ1-1
V: TRBV5-1
CDR3: CASRLNGRGGKNTEAFF

J: TRBJ2-1
V: TRBV7-9
CDR3: CASRQGTYNEQFF

J: TRBJ2-1
V: TRBV18
CDR3: CASSPQAGGLSYNEQFF

J: TRBJ1-5
V: TRBV3-1
CDR3: CASSQRGTGNQPQHF

J: TRBJ1-2
V: TRBV20-1
CDR3: CSARYRGFGYTF

J: TRBJ2-1
V: TRBV12-3/TRBV12-4
CDR3: CASSFRLAGGVMDDEQFF

J: TRBJ2-3
V: TRBV5-1
CDR3: CASSLRSGRDTQYF

J: TRBJ2-7
V: TRBV2
CDR3: CASSAESGGSYEQYF

J: TRBJ2-7
V: TRBV14
CDR3: CASSRTAPYEQYF

J: TRBJ2-7
V: TRBV6-2/TRBV6-3
CDR3: CASSYSKALMNEQYF

J: TRBJ1-1
V: TRBV28
CDR3: CASSLRAGTQNTEAFF

J: TRBJ2-1
V: TRBV5-6
CDR3: CASSLGPLNEQFF

J: TRBJ2-1
V: TRBV5-1
CDR3: CASSLGPGNNNEQFF

J: TRBJ2-5
V: TRBV20-1
CDR3: CSADEGLAGDIQETQYF

J: TRBJ2-5
V: TRBV12-3/TRBV12-4
CDR3: CASSSSGLMETQYF

J: TRBJ2-7
V: TRBV5-6
CDR3: CASSSPTSGTLYEQYF

J: TRBJ1-1
V: TRBV29-1
CDR3: CSGATGLGNTEAFF

J: TRBJ2-7
V: TRBV20-1
CDR3: CSAVRTGVSYEQYF

J: TRBJ2-3
V: TRBV27
CDR3: CASSLEVAGNTQYF

J: TRBJ2-4
V: TRBV12-3/TRBV12-4
CDR3: CASRPYDSGTWDIQYF

J: TRBJ1-3
V: TRBV5-1
CDR3: CASSLYGQGDGSTIYF

J: TRBJ2-1
V: TRBV20-1
CDR3: CSARVGYSADEQFF

J: TRBJ1-2
V: TRBV5-1
CDR3: CASSPGLTNYGYTF

J: TRBJ2-1
V: TRBV24-1
CDR3: CATSDWAGTVNEQFF

J: TRBJ2-5
V: TRBV6-5
CDR3: CASSFRDSNQETQYF

J: TRBJ2-7
V: TRBV7-9
CDR3: CASSLGGHTSYEQYF

J: TRBJ2-7
V: TRBV20-1
CDR3: CSARSPGGEVRGRRSLYEQYF

J: TRBJ2-2
V: TRBV5-1
CDR3: CASSLTLSNTGELFF

J: TRBJ2-1
V: TRBV25-1
CDR3: CASSEDAPGAWVNEQFF

J: TRBJ2-5
V: TRBV7-2
CDR3: CASSLGSGRRETQYF

J: TRBJ2-1
V: TRBV11-2
CDR3: CASSSRADSSYNEQFF

J: TRBJ2-1
V: TRBV15
CDR3: CATSRTRLAGGINEQFF

J: TRBJ2-6
V: TRBV12-3/TRBV12-4
CDR3: CASRPTGLSGANVLTF

J: TRBJ2-3
V: TRBV24-1
CDR3: CATKGWGTDTQYF

J: TRBJ2-1
V: TRBV27
CDR3: CASSQSTGYNEQFF

J: TRBJ2-3
V: TRBV5-6
CDR3: CASSSGRHTQYF

J: TRBJ1-5
V: TRBV24-1
CDR3: CATRSSNQPQHF

J: TRBJ2-5
V: TRBV10-1
CDR3: CASSPTWAVQETQYF

J: TRBJ2-3
V: TRBV12-3/TRBV12-4
CDR3: CASSLSFTDTQYF

J: TRBJ2-3
V: TRBV9
CDR3: CASSAEVGLAGVDTQYF

J: TRBJ2-2
V: TRBV19
CDR3: CASSFRTGGTGELFF

J: TRBJ1-6
V: TRBV19
CDR3: CASSTGGRSPLHF

J: TRBJ2-7
V: TRBV4-1
CDR3: CASSLQWTSGSLTYEQYF

J: TRBJ2-7
V: TRBV5-1
CDR3: CASSLPTGSNHEQYF

J: TRBJ1-1
V: TRBV27
CDR3: CASWRQNTEAFF

J: TRBJ1-5
V: TRBV20-1
CDR3: CSARENRVSQPQHF

J: TRBJ2-1
V: TRBV5-1
CDR3: CASSLARGVVHEQFF

J: TRBJ1-2
V: TRBV5-1
CDR3: CASSLNREGGYTF

J: TRBJ2-1
V: TRBV7-2
CDR3: CASSLVGVGLNNEQFF

J: TRBJ2-3
V: TRBV3-1
CDR3: CASSPPSEADTQYF

J: TRBJ2-1
V: TRBV7-6
CDR3: CASSGHAEPPEQFF

J: TRBJ2-2
V: TRBV5-1
CDR3: CASSLTSGTGELFF

J: TRBJ1-4
V: TRBV12-3/TRBV12-4
CDR3: CASSSQGRERNGKLFF

J: TRBJ1-2
V: TRBV5-1
CDR3: CASSLRVGTATSYGYTF

J: TRBJ2-2
V: TRBV7-2
CDR3: CASSGPGLANTGELFF

J: TRBJ1-2
V: TRBV27
CDR3: CASSSRGRNGYTF

J: TRBJ2-7
V: TRBV7-2
CDR3: CASSLDSFYEQYF